The sequence of this TCR beta chain was determined in a study of blood T cell repertoires in COVID-19. Background on the study: The study drew acute and convalescent COVID-19 samples from the United States, Italy and Spain. From T cells, B-cell-depleted T cells, or PBMCs came the material, which was cDNA or gDNA.

The ends lost 2 bases at V and 3 bases at J; junction bases unmatched: 3. The CDR3 covers 14 residues. CDR1 is SGHKS and CDR2 is YYEKEE in the germline V gene (reference sequence). As originally analysed: It was from reference gene primer amplification that nucleated cell counts were estimated. TCRdb's table, derived via immunoSEQ multiplex PCR, lists solely in-frame clones and lacks some. Clonal size and the V and J genes are those of that table, whereas D and trimming came from the DNA. The repertoire holds about 190,000 clones, around 85% seen once, with about 1.1% in the top ten. The specimen was peripheral blood. This TCR was sampled from a young man with acute or convalescent COVID-19. This chain joins TRBV5-5 and TRBJ1-2; 8 bases map to TRBD1. The CDR3 sequence is CASSFQQGDYGYTF. The CDR3 coding sequence is TGTGCCAGCAGCTTTCAACAGGGGGACTATGGCTACACCTTC.